The source of this T cell receptor (beta chain) is a study of blood T cell repertoires in COVID-19. Study in general: Acute and convalescent COVID-19 samples came from the United States, Italy and Spain. PBMCs, B-cell-depleted T cells, or T cells were the source of the cDNA or gDNA that made up the material.

Study processing details: Using reference gene primer amplification, nucleated cell counts were estimated. Sequencing was performed with immunoSEQ multiplex PCR; in TCRdb, only in-frame clones are kept and a portion is missing. V and J calls and clone size are as listed in that table; D and trimming were resolved from the DNA. The sample lists around 180,000 clones; about 85% were seen once. Seattle patient enrollment occurred during active infection, with longitudinal follow-up thereafter. This CDR3 region has 15 residues. V shed 5 bases and J shed 9 bases, with 17 bases lying between them. Germline CDR1 is MNHEY and CDR2 is SVGAGI.

The specimen was peripheral blood. The gene calls are TRBV6-5 and TRBJ1-6; TRBD1 is a possible D gene (5 bases). This TCR was sampled from a man aged 80 or over with COVID-19, enrolled during active disease. The CDR3, as DNA: TGTGCCAGCAGTCCCCCCCGGGGGGAAGGTTCACCCCTCCACTTT. Translation gives CASSPPRGEGSPLHF.